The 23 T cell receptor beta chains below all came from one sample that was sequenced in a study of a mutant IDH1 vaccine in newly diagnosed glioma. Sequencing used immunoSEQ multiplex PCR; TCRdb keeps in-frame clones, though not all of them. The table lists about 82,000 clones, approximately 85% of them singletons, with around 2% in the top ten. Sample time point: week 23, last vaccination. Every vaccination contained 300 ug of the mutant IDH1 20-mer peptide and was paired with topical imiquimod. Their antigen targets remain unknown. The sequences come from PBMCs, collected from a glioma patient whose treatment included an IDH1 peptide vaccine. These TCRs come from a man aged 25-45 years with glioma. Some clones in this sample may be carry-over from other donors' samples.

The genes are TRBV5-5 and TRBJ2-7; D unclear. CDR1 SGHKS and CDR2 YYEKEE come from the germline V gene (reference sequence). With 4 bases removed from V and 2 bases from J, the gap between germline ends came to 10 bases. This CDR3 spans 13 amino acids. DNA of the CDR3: TGTGCCAGCAGCCTAGACGGTACCTACGAGCAGTACTTC. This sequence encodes CASSLDGTYEQYF.

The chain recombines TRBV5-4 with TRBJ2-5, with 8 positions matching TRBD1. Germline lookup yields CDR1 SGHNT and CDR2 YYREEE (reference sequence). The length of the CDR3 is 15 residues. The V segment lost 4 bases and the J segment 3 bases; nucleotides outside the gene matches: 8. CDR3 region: CASSMKVQGEETQYF. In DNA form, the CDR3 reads TGTGCCAGCAGCATGAAGGTACAGGGGGAAGAGACCCAGTACTTC.

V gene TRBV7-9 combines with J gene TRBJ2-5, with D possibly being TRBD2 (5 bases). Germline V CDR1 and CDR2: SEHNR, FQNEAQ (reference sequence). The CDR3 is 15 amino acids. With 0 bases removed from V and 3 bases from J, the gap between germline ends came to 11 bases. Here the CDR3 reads CASSLAGFGEETQYF. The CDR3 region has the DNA TGTGCCAGCAGCTTAGCCGGCTTCGGGGAAGAGACCCAGTACTTC.

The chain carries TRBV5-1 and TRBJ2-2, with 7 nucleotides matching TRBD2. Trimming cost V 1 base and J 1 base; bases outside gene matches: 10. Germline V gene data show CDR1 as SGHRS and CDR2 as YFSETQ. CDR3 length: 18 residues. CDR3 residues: CASSLPPGASGNTGELFF. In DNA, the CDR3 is TGCGCCAGCAGCTTGCCGCCGGGCGCTAGCGGGAACACCGGGGAGCTGTTTTTT.

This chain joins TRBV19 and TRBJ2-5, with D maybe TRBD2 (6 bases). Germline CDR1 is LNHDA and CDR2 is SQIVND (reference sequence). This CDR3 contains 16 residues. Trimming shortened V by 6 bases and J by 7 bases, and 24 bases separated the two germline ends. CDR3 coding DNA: TGTGCCAGTAGAAGTTTAGGGTTGGGCCTCGGGGGGACCCAGTACTTC. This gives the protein CASRSLGLGLGGTQYF.

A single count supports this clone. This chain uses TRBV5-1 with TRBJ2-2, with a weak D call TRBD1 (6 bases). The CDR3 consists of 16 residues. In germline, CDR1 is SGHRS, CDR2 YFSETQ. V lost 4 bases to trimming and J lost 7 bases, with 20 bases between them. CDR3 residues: CASSEEAGQFYGELFF. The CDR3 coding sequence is TGCGCCAGCAGCGAAGAAGCTGGACAGTTTTACGGGGAGCTGTTTTTT. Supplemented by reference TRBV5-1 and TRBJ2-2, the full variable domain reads KAGVTQTPRYLIKTRGQQVTLSCSPISGHRSVSWYQQTPGQGLQFLFEYFSETQRNKGNFPGRFSGRQFSNSRSEMNVSTLELGDSALYLCASSEEAGQFYGELFFGEGSRLTVL.

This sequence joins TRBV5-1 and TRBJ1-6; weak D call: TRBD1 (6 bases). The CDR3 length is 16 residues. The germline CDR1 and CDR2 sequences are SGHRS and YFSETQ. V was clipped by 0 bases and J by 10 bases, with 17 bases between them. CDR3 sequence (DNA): TGCGCCAGCAGCTTGGAGGACAGCACTCGTACCTCACCCCTCCACTTT. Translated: CASSLEDSTRTSPLHF.

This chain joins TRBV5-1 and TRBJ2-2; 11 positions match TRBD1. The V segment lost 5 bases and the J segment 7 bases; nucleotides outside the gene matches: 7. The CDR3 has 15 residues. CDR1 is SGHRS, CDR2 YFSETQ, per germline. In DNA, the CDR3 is TGCGCCAGCAGTTTTGGACAGGGGGCGTACGGGGAGCTGTTTTTT. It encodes CASSFGQGAYGELFF.

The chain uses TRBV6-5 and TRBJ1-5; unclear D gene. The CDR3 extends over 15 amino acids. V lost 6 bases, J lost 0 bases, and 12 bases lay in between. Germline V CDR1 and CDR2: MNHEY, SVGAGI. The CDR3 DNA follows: TGTGCCAGCAGCCTTTCACCGTATAGCAATCAGCCCCAGCATTTT. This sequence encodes CASSLSPYSNQPQHF.

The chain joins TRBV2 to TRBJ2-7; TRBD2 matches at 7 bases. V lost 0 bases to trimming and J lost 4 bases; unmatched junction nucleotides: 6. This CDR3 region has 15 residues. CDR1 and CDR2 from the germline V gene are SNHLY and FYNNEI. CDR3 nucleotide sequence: TGTGCCAGCAGTGAAGCCGGAGCGGGACTATACGAGCAGTACTTC. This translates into CASSEAGAGLYEQYF.

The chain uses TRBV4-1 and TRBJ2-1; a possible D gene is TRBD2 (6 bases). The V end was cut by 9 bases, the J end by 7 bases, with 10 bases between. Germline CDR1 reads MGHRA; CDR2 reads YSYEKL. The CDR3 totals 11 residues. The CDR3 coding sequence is TGCGCCAGTACCGGGGGAAATGAGCAGTTCTTC. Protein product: CASTGGNEQFF.

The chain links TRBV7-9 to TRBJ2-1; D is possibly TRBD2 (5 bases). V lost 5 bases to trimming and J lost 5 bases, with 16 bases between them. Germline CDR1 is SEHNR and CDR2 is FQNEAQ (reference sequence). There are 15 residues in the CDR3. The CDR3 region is CASSLRGVENNEQFF. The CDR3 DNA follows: TGTGCCAGCAGCCTACGGGGTGTAGAAAACAATGAGCAGTTCTTC.

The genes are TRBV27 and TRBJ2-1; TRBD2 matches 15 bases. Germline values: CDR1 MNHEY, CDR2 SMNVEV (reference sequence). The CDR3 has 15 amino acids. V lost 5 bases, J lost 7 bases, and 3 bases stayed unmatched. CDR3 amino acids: CASSGGTSGRNEQFF. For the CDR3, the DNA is TGTGCCAGCAGTGGTGGGACTAGCGGGAGGAATGAGCAGTTCTTC.

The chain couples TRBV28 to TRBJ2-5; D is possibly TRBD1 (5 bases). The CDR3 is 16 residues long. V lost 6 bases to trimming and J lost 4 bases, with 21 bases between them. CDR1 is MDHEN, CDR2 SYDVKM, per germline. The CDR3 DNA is TGTGCCAGCAGGACGAAGAGATCAGGGATAGGAGAGACCCAGTACTTC. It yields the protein CASRTKRSGIGETQYF.

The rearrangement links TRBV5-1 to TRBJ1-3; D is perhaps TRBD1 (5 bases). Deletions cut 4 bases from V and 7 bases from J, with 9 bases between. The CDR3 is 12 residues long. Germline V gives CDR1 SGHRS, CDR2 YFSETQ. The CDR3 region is CASSPDSNTIYF. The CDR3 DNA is TGCGCCAGCAGCCCCGACAGCAACACCATATATTTT.

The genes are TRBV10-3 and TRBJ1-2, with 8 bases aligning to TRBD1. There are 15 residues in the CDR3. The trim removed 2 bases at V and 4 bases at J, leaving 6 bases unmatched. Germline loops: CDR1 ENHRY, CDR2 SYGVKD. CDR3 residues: CAISERDRQGYGYTF. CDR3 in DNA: TGTGCCATCAGTGAGCGGGACAGGCAAGGCTATGGCTACACCTTC.

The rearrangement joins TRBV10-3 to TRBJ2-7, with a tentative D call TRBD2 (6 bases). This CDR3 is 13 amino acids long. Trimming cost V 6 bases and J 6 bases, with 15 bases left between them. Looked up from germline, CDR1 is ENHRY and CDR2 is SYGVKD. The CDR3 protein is CAIRLGGQREQYF. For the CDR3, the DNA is TGTGCCATCAGACTCGGGGGTCAGCGCGAGCAGTACTTC.

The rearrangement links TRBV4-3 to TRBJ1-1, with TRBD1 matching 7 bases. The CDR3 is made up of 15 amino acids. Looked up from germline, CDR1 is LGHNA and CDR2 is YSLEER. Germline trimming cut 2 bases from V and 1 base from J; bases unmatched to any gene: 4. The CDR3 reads CASSQRQGRNTEAFF. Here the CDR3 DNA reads TGCGCCAGCAGCCAAAGACAGGGACGGAACACTGAAGCTTTCTTT.

The DNA for the CDR3 is TGCGCCAGCAGCTTGGCAGGGGTATTGACAGATACGCAGTATTTT. Its translation: CASSLAGVLTDTQYF. V is TRBV5-1 and J is TRBJ2-3; TRBD1 might be the D (6 bases). Deletions cut 0 bases from V and 3 bases from J, with 11 bases between. Looked up from germline, CDR1 is SGHRS and CDR2 is YFSETQ. CDR3 size: 15 residues.

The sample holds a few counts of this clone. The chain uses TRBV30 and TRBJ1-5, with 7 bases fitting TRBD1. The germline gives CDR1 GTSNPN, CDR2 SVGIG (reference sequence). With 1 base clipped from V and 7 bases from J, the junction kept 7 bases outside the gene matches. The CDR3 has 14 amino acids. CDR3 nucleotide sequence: TGTGCCTGGAGTGGGGGAGGGGGCGGACAGCCCCAGCATTTT. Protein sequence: CAWSGGGGGQPQHF.

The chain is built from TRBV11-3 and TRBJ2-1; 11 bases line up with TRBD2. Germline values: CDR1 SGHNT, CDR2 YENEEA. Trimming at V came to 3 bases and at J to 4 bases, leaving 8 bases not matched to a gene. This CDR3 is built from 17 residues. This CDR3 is CASSFNPTSGDYNEQFF. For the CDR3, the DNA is TGTGCCAGCAGCTTCAACCCGACTAGCGGGGATTACAATGAGCAGTTCTTC.

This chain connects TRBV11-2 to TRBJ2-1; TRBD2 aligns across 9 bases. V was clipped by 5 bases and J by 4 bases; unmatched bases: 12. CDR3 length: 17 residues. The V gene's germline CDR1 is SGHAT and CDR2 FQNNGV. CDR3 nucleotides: TGTGCCAGCAGCCCACGGGCTAGCGGGACCTTTTACAATGAGCAGTTCTTC. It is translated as CASSPRASGTFYNEQFF.

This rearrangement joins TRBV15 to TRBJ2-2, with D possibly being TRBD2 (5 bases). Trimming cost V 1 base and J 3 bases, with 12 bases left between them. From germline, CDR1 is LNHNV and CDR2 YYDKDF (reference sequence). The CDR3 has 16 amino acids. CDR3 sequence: CATSRGASSDTGELFF. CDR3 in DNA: TGTGCCACCAGCAGAGGTGCTAGCTCAGACACCGGGGAGCTGTTTTTT.